Below, 7 T cell receptor beta chains from the same sample are listed, as sequenced in a study of blood T cell repertoires in COVID-19. Clones were read by immunoSEQ multiplex PCR, and TCRdb kept only the in-frame ones, dropping some. Of 190,000 or so clones in the sample, around 90% were seen once. Sequences were obtained from peripheral blood. These receptors originate from a man between 40 and 49 years old with active or convalescent COVID-19.

DNA of the CDR3: TGTGCCACCCAAAAACAGGCTTTGAACACTGAAGCTTTCTTT. It translates to CATQKQALNTEAFF. This sequence joins TRBV2 and TRBJ1-1; D might be TRBD1 (5 bases). Germline CDR1 SNHLY, CDR2 FYNNEI. Trimming stripped 10 bases from V and 0 bases from J, with 15 bases between. The CDR3 length is 14 residues.

Turning to this clone: At one end, the junction sequence differs from germline, possibly due to a read error. The chain has TRBV7-7 and TRBJ2-1; D is ambiguous. In germline, CDR1 is SSHAT, CDR2 FNYEAQ (reference sequence). The CDR3 is made up of 15 amino acids. The CDR3 is CASSRGNPNYNEQFF. The CDR3, as DNA: TGTGCTAGCAGCCGAGGTAACCCCAACTACAATGAGCAGTTCTTC.

In this sample, this clone turned up once. The chain carries TRBV5-4 and TRBJ2-7; no clear D. V was trimmed by 1 base and J by 3 bases, leaving 5 bases between them. The CDR3 sequence is 12 residues long. Germline V gene sequence: CDR1 SGHNT, CDR2 YYREEE (reference sequence). DNA of the CDR3: TGTGCCAGCAGCTTGTCGAGCTACGAGCAGTACTTC. Translation gives CASSLSSYEQYF.

The rearrangement links TRBV2 to TRBJ2-7; perhaps TRBD1 as D (6 bases). From germline, CDR1 is SNHLY and CDR2 FYNNEI. The CDR3 runs 14 residues. V was trimmed by 6 bases and J by 6 bases, leaving 18 bases between them. The chain's CDR3 is CASRSDPPGAEQYF. CDR3 DNA sequence: TGTGCCAGCAGATCGGACCCGCCAGGGGCCGAGCAGTACTTC.

This clone was seen more than once but under ten times. This rearrangement joins TRBV28 to TRBJ1-1, with TRBD1 matching 7 bases. The V gene end was trimmed by 10 bases and the J gene end by 10 bases; junction bases not matched to a gene: 9. Germline V gene lookup returns CDR1 MDHEN and CDR2 SYDVKM. The CDR3 has 11 amino acids. Here the CDR3 reads CATWDSPSAFF. CDR3 in DNA: TGTGCCACCTGGGACAGTCCTTCAGCTTTCTTT. The variable domain in full, with the rest retrieved from reference TRBV28 and TRBJ1-1, is DVKVTQSSRYLVKRTGEKVFLECVQDMDHENMFWYRQDPGLGLRLIYFSYDVKMKEKGDIPEGYSVSREKKERFSLILESASTNQTSMYLCATWDSPSAFFGQGTRLTVV.

The CDR3 loop is CASGEAGNTIYF. The DNA for the CDR3 is TGTGCCAGCGGCGAGGCTGGAAACACCATATATTTT. The chain joins TRBV2 to TRBJ1-3; D is unclear. The CDR3 has 12 residues. Between the trimmed V and J ends, which lost 8 bases and 2 bases, there was a span of 7 bases. Germline V gives CDR1 SNHLY, CDR2 FYNNEI.

The chain carries TRBV20-1 and TRBJ1-5, with 8 bases that match TRBD1. CDR1 and CDR2 from the germline V gene are DFQATT and SNEGSKA (reference sequence). The CDR3 is 16 amino acids. J gave up 5 bases and V 3 bases, and 12 bases lay outside the gene matches. The CDR3 DNA reads as TGCAGTGCTAGTCCTCCCACGGCGGACAGGGATCAGCCCCAGCATTTT. It is translated as CSASPPTADRDQPQHF.